These 7 T cell receptor beta chains came from one sample sequenced in a study of T cells in Graves' hyperthyroidism and ophthalmopathy. Amplification yielded TCR beta CDR3 regions, with RNA transcripts as the source. First-round RT-PCR targeting the TCR CDR3 was performed with the HTBI primer set. A single record per CDR3 protein comes from TCRdb applying MiXCR to the multiplex PCR reads. This repertoire shows approximately 260,000 distinct CDR3 sequences, roughly 15% found once; its top ten account for about 30%. Source material: blood. The receptors come from a woman aged 50 to 60 with Graves' hyperthyroidism that later progressed to Graves' ophthalmopathy.

V gene TRBV6-1 combines with J gene TRBJ2-2, with D perhaps TRBD1 (6 bases). Looked up from germline, CDR1 is MNHNS and CDR2 is SASEGT. The CDR3 has 16 residues. Deletions cut 5 bases from V and 2 bases from J, with 15 bases between. The DNA for the CDR3 is TGTGCCAGCAGTCCTGCCGGGACAACCAACACCGGGGAGCTGTTTTTT. Encoded protein: CASSPAGTTNTGELFF.

This clonotype turned up a few times. The chain has TRBV28 and TRBJ1-5; 9 positions match TRBD1. V lost 3 bases to trimming and J lost 6 bases; unmatched junction nucleotides: 9. The CDR3 length is 16 residues. Germline-derived CDR1 and CDR2 are MDHEN and SYDVKM. CDR3: CASSFPGQGLSQPQHF. CDR3 sequence (DNA): TGTGCCAGCAGTTTCCCTGGACAGGGGTTAAGTCAGCCCCAGCATTTT.

This clonotype was detected many times. The genes are TRBV6-1 and TRBJ1-2; tentative D call: TRBD1 (5 bases). CDR3 length equals 14 residues. Germline CDR1 and CDR2: MNHNS and SASEGT. Trimming removed 0 bases at V and 4 bases at J, with 9 bases between. CDR3 loop: CASSEAGEVYGYTF. The CDR3 region has the DNA TGTGCCAGCAGTGAAGCAGGGGAAGTCTATGGCTACACCTTC.

This clonotype was picked up a small number of times. For the CDR3, the DNA is TGTGCCAGCCTATTGGGACTAGCGTCCCTAGGGGACACCGGGGAGCTGTTTTTT. Translating gives CASLLGLASLGDTGELFF. The rearrangement uses TRBV6-1 and TRBJ2-2, with 10 nucleotides matching TRBD2. The V segment lost 8 bases and the J segment 3 bases; nucleotides outside the gene matches: 15. The CDR3 sequence is 18 residues long. From germline, CDR1 is MNHNS and CDR2 SASEGT.

This clonotype was recorded a few times. V usage is TRBV5-1 and J usage is TRBJ1-4, with 10 bases matching TRBD1. The CDR3 extends over 15 amino acids. V was clipped by 4 bases and J by 6 bases; unmatched bases: 6. Germline V gene data show CDR1 as SGHRS and CDR2 as YFSETQ. The chain's CDR3 is CASSLGQGKDEKLFF. For the CDR3, the DNA is TGCGCCAGCAGCCTGGGACAGGGGAAGGATGAAAAACTGTTTTTT. Variable domain in full (rest from reference TRBV5-1 and TRBJ1-4): KAGVTQTPRYLIKTRGQQVTLSCSPISGHRSVSWYQQTPGQGLQFLFEYFSETQRNKGNFPGRFSGRQFSNSRSEMNVSTLELGDSALYLCASSLGQGKDEKLFFGSGTQLSVL.

There are many counts of this clonotype. CDR3 protein: CASSLGRNYGYTF. Written as DNA, the CDR3 is TGTGCCAGCAGTTTGGGCAGGAACTATGGCTACACCTTC. V and J are TRBV12-3 or TRBV12-4 and TRBJ1-2; D not certain. The CDR3 is 13 residues long. V was shortened by 3 bases and J by 2 bases, with 7 bases between the two germline ends.

This clonotype was observed many times. The chain carries TRBV5-1 and TRBJ2-7; weak D call: TRBD1 (5 bases). Germline CDR1 reads SGHRS; CDR2 reads YFSETQ. V lost 0 bases and J lost 4, with 11 bases in between. CDR3 length equals 14 residues. The CDR3 coding sequence is TGCGCCAGCAGCTTGGATTCCAGGGTTTACGAGCAGTACTTC. Encoded protein: CASSLDSRVYEQYF.